The next 19 T cell receptor beta chains were all read from a single sample in a study of blood T cell repertoires in COVID-19. Sequencing used immunoSEQ multiplex PCR; TCRdb keeps in-frame clones, though not all of them. The table has roughly 360,000 clones, more than 70% seen once. The sequencing input was PBMCs or T cells enriched from blood (not recorded which). The receptors stem from a man aged 30 to 39 who had recovered from COVID-19.

The chain links TRBV18 to TRBJ2-1, with 7 nucleotides matching TRBD1. J gave up 15 bases and V 3 bases, and 11 bases lay outside the gene matches. The CDR3 loop spans 13 amino acids. Germline CDR1 and CDR2: KGHSH and LQKENI. Written as DNA, the CDR3 is TGTGCCAGCTCACCTGTTACTCGGACAGGAGGGTTCTTC. This translates into CASSPVTRTGGFF.

The chain couples TRBV19 to TRBJ1-2, with 8 positions matching TRBD1. V was pared by 5 bases and J by 6 bases, with 11 bases of the junction left unmatched. Germline V CDR1 and CDR2: LNHDA, SQIVND (reference sequence). The CDR3 loop spans 15 amino acids. Written as DNA, the CDR3 is TGTGCCAGTAGTGCCTTCAGGGGGCGGATCGATGGCTACACCTTC. It specifies CASSAFRGRIDGYTF. Combining the CDR3 with reference TRBV19 and TRBJ1-2 gives the whole variable domain DGGITQSPKYLFRKEGQNVTLSCEQNLNHDAMYWYRQDPGQGLRLIYYSQIVNDFQKGDIAEGYSVSREKKESFPLTVTSAQKNPTAFYLCASSAFRGRIDGYTFGSGTRLTVV.

The chain links TRBV5-1 to TRBJ1-2, with D maybe TRBD1 (6 bases). Per germline, CDR1 SGHRS and CDR2 YFSETQ. The CDR3 covers 16 residues. Trimming shortened V by 4 bases and J by 8 bases, and 24 bases separated the two germline ends. The CDR3 nucleotides are TGCGCCAGCAGCGGCCCCGGGGCAGGGGTGGTCGACGGCTACACCTTC. It is translated as CASSGPGAGVVDGYTF.

V gene TRBV25-1 combines with J gene TRBJ1-4, with D possibly TRBD1 on 6 matching bases. Germline lookup yields CDR1 MGHDK and CDR2 SYGVNS. This CDR3 contains 15 residues. Deletions cut 4 bases from V and 6 bases from J, with 15 bases between. The CDR3 sequence: CASSGYTGYDEKLFF. CDR3 bases: TGTGCCAGCAGTGGATACACAGGGTACGATGAAAAACTGTTTTTT. Combining the CDR3 with reference TRBV25-1 and TRBJ1-4 gives the whole variable domain EADIYQTPRYLVIGTGKKITLECSQTMGHDKMYWYQQDPGMELHLIHYSYGVNSTEKGDLSSESTVSRIRTEHFPLTLESARPSHTSQYLCASSGYTGYDEKLFFGSGTQLSVL.

This clone was picked up one time. The rearrangement links TRBV6-2 or TRBV6-3 to TRBJ1-4; D gene ambiguous. Germline V gives CDR1 MNHEY, CDR2 SVGEGT. V lost 6 bases and J lost 7, with 15 bases in between. There are 14 residues in the CDR3. CDR3 nucleotide sequence: TGTGCCAGCAGCCCCCAGCGCCCATCTGAAAAACTGTTTTTT. It yields the protein CASSPQRPSEKLFF.

V is TRBV28 and J is TRBJ1-6, with 10 positions matching TRBD1. Trimming at V came to 2 bases and at J to 12 bases, leaving 10 bases not matched to a gene. Germline lookup yields CDR1 MDHEN and CDR2 SYDVKM. This CDR3 region has 16 residues. In nucleotides, the CDR3 is TGTGCCAGCAGTTTAACGGGAGACAGGGGGCTCGTACCCCTCCACTTT. Residues: CASSLTGDRGLVPLHF.

V is TRBV2 and J is TRBJ1-1; perhaps TRBD1 as D (5 bases). In germline, CDR1 is SNHLY, CDR2 FYNNEI. Trimming removed 5 bases at V and 1 base at J, with 17 bases between. This CDR3 contains 16 residues. In nucleotides, the CDR3 is TGTGCCAGCAGTCCTCTTTCAGGGTATGGGAACACTGAAGCTTTCTTT. It encodes CASSPLSGYGNTEAFF.

The rearrangement links TRBV11-3 to TRBJ1-1; D possibly corresponds to TRBD1 (6 bases). This CDR3 spans 15 amino acids. Germline loops: CDR1 SGHNT, CDR2 YENEEA. V lost 7 bases, J lost 8 bases, and 23 bases lay in between. The CDR3 region has the DNA TGTGCCAGCATCCCGGTGGGGGGGCGATTGGAAGAAGCTTTCTTT. Translation: CASIPVGGRLEEAFF.

This clone was found once. V gene TRBV24-1 combines with J gene TRBJ2-3; 7 bases match TRBD1. This CDR3 has 14 amino acids. In germline, CDR1 is KGHDR, CDR2 SFDVKD. Trimming cost V 9 bases and J 1 base; bases outside gene matches: 6. Here the CDR3 reads CATSTGQGTDTQYF. The CDR3 nucleotides read TGTGCCACCTCGACCGGACAGGGCACAGATACGCAGTATTTT.

The chain recombines TRBV6-5 with TRBJ1-6; D may be TRBD1 (6 bases). The germline V gene has CDR1 MNHEY and CDR2 SVGAGI. This CDR3 contains 12 residues. V lost 2 bases to trimming and J lost 10 bases, with 6 bases between them. The CDR3, as DNA: TGTGCCAGCAGTTACAGGGGGTCACCCCTCCACTTT. This translates into CASSYRGSPLHF.

The J gene is TRBJ2-5, the V gene TRBV2; D is perhaps TRBD1 (6 bases). CDR1 is SNHLY and CDR2 is FYNNEI in the germline V gene. This CDR3 has 13 residues. Trimming took off 4 bases at V and 1 base at J, with 7 bases between the two ends. The CDR3 loop reads CASSADSQETQYF. The CDR3 DNA is TGTGCCAGCAGTGCGGACAGCCAAGAGACCCAGTACTTC.

This clone appeared once. The chain employs TRBV19 and TRBJ1-2; TRBD1 matches at 9 bases. J was trimmed by 0 bases and V by 5 bases; bases with no gene match: 13. The CDR3 runs 18 residues. Germline CDR1 LNHDA, CDR2 SQIVND (reference sequence). The CDR3 here is CASSSMRDRARPNYGYTF. Here the CDR3 DNA reads TGTGCCAGTAGTTCAATGCGGGACAGGGCTCGCCCTAACTATGGCTACACCTTC.

The chain has TRBV14 and TRBJ1-1; D unclear. Germline-derived CDR1 and CDR2 are SGHDN and FVKESK. Trimming took 4 bases from V and 0 from J, leaving 6 bases between them. The CDR3 runs 13 residues. CDR3 sequence (DNA): TGTGCCAGCAGCCCTCACTTGAACACTGAAGCTTTCTTT. It is translated as CASSPHLNTEAFF.

In the case of this clone: Other DNA sequences of this sample code for an identical CDR3. The CDR3 is CAGTGYGYTF. CDR3 nucleotides: TGTGCCGGGACAGGGTATGGCTACACCTTC. This sequence joins TRBV30 and TRBJ1-2, with 9 bases matching TRBD1. CDR3 length: 10 residues. V trimming: 8 bases; J trimming: 5 bases; junction bases outside the gene matches: 0. CDR1 is GTSNPN and CDR2 is SVGIG in the germline V gene (reference sequence).

In its sample, this clone was seen once. The chain links TRBV6-1 to TRBJ1-2; D possibly corresponds to TRBD1 (5 bases). CDR1 and CDR2 from the germline V gene are MNHNS and SASEGT. The CDR3 runs to 16 residues. With 3 bases removed from V and 1 base from J, the gap between germline ends came to 15 bases. The DNA of the CDR3 is TGTGCCAGCAGTGACCCGCGGGAGGGGAGTAACTATGGCTACACCTTC. It encodes CASSDPREGSNYGYTF.

This chain uses TRBV4-1 with TRBJ1-2; 7 nucleotides line up with TRBD1. The V gene end was trimmed by 1 base and the J gene end by 8 bases; junction bases not matched to a gene: 10. Per germline, CDR1 MGHRA and CDR2 YSYEKL. CDR3 length equals 15 residues. In DNA, the CDR3 is TGCGCCAGCAGCCAAGGGACAGGAATCGGTGGAGGCTACACCTTC. Translation: CASSQGTGIGGGYTF.

This clone appeared once. The identical CDR3 is also encoded by other nucleotide sequences in the sample. The chain combines TRBV7-9 with TRBJ1-2; D gene unclear. This CDR3 is built from 13 residues. Germline values: CDR1 SEHNR, CDR2 FQNEAQ (reference sequence). V lost 1 base and J 5 bases, leaving 8 bases between the germline ends. As DNA, the CDR3 is TGTGCCAGCAGCTTAGGGCCGGGTTATGGCTACACCTTC. It specifies CASSLGPGYGYTF.

This clone appeared a few times. This chain uses TRBV7-9 with TRBJ2-2; 7 bases line up with TRBD1. The germline gives CDR1 SEHNR, CDR2 FQNEAQ (reference sequence). V shed 5 bases, J shed 2 bases, and the junction held 14 bases outside the gene matches. CDR3 length: 18 residues. DNA for the CDR3: TGTGCCAGCAGCCGAAACCCGACAGGGTGGGGAAACACCGGGGAGCTGTTTTTT. Protein sequence: CASSRNPTGWGNTGELFF.

The chain employs TRBV5-5 and TRBJ1-2, with a possible D match to TRBD1 (6 bases). Per germline, CDR1 SGHKS and CDR2 YYEKEE (reference sequence). Trimming took off 4 bases at V and 4 bases at J, with 14 bases between the two ends. CDR3 length equals 14 residues. This CDR3 reads CASSSGGLVYGYTF. The CDR3 region has the DNA TGTGCCAGCAGCAGCGGGGGGCTTGTCTATGGCTACACCTTC.